This TCR beta chain was identified during a study of blood T cells in healthy people across ages. Broader study findings: The percentage of naive T cells correlated strongly with TCR beta diversity.

A sample-barcoded 5' primer and a J-beta primer mix were used in a second PCR of about 7 to 11 cycles. Each cDNA molecule received a tag from a template-switch adaptor that had 12 random nucleotides. TCRdb analysed the 5' RACE reads with MiXCR anew, one entry per CDR3 protein. The sample shows roughly 930,000 distinct CDR3 sequences, about 48% of them seen only once. This clonotype was detected only once. Its antigen is as yet unknown. J gave up 4 bases and V 2 bases, and 19 bases lay outside the gene matches. From germline, CDR1 is DFQATT and CDR2 SNEGSKA (reference sequence). This CDR3 has 19 amino acids. In terms of origin and age, donors were healthy Caucasian individuals from Russia aged roughly 6 to 100. No fewer than 6 micrograms of total RNA were isolated from every sample.

This chain connects TRBV20-1 to TRBJ2-5; TRBD1 matches 10 bases. This TCR derives from a young man in good health. Sequencing used blood. This CDR3 reads CSARRPGQGIGATRETQYF. The DNA of the CDR3 is TGCAGTGCTAGACGCCCGGGACAGGGGATAGGGGCTACCAGAGAGACCCAGTACTTC.